This T cell receptor beta chain was captured in a study of blood T cells in healthy people across ages. This clonotype was seen a few times. As yet, its antigen is unknown. Using a J-beta primer mix together with a sample-barcoded 5' primer, a second PCR was run for about 6 to 11 cycles. TCRdb re-called the 5' RACE reads with MiXCR, one entry per CDR3 protein. The sample consists of around 1.7 million distinct CDR3 sequences, 28% of them appearing once. Regarding the study as a whole: Diversity estimated from one million T cells was considered an underestimate.

Germline lookup yields CDR1 ENHRY and CDR2 SYGVKD. Trimming took off 3 bases at V and 4 bases at J, with 11 bases between the two ends. The CDR3 is 14 residues long. What was sequenced was blood. The chain is built from TRBV10-3 and TRBJ2-3; no clear D gene. The TCR sequence derives from a woman in her 30s in good health. The CDR3 sequence: CAISEGLGADTQYF. The CDR3 bases are TGTGCCATCAGTGAAGGTCTAGGAGCAGATACGCAGTATTTT.